These T cell receptor beta chains were read from a single sample in a study of blood T cell repertoires in COVID-19. Measured with immunoSEQ multiplex PCR; TCRdb has only the in-frame clones, and not every one. Of approximately 210,000 clones listed, around 94% are singletons. Specimen: peripheral blood. The source of these receptors is a young man with COVID-19, enrolled during active disease. Each CDR3 is given with its conserved first and last residue. The order of the fields is clone size, J gene, D gene, V gene, CDR3 protein, CDR3 DNA. D genes are given only for firm matches. Part of the rows lack a size; the others show once, few, many or a class for expanded clones.

NA,TRBJ1-5,NA,TRBV6-5,CASSRGGPNQPQHF,TGTGCCAGCAGTCGGGGGGGTCCCAATCAGCCCCAGCATTTT
NA,TRBJ1-1,NA,TRBV7-9,CASSLAPGTEAFF,TGTGCCAGCAGCTTAGCGCCGGGGACTGAAGCTTTCTTT
NA,TRBJ1-2,NA,TRBV3-1/TRBV3-2,CASSQSPGGDYGYTF,TGTGCCAGCAGCCAATCCCCTGGAGGGGACTATGGCTACACCTTC
few,TRBJ1-5,NA,TRBV19,CASTMEGSRSNQPQHF,TGTGCCAGTACCATGGAGGGGTCTAGGAGCAATCAGCCCCAGCATTTT
once,TRBJ1-6,NA,TRBV9,CASSVGQTDSPLHF,TGTGCCAGCAGCGTAGGACAAACAGATTCACCCCTCCACTTT
NA,TRBJ1-1,NA,TRBV10-3,CAISAAGDVNTEAFF,TGTGCCATCAGTGCTGCGGGGGACGTGAACACTGAAGCTTTCTTT
NA,TRBJ2-7,NA,TRBV6-5,CASSYGGGLYEQYF,TGTGCCAGCAGTTACGGCGGGGGCCTCTACGAGCAGTACTTC
NA,TRBJ1-5,TRBD1,TRBV4-1,CASSQRQGPNQPQHF,TGCGCCAGCAGCCAAAGACAGGGGCCGAATCAGCCCCAGCATTTT
NA,TRBJ1-6,NA,TRBV19,CASSGTAFNNSPLHF,TGTGCCAGTAGCGGTACAGCTTTTAATAATTCACCCCTCCACTTT
NA,TRBJ2-3,NA,TRBV5-1,CASSWTGQGISTDTQYF,TGCGCCAGCAGCTGGACGGGCCAGGGAATCAGCACAGATACGCAGTATTTT
NA,TRBJ2-3,TRBD2,TRBV7-3,CASSSGLAGDTQYF,TGTGCCAGCAGCTCCGGACTAGCCGGAGATACGCAGTATTTT
NA,TRBJ1-2,NA,TRBV6-6,CASSPQESGDGYTF,TGTGCCAGCAGCCCTCAGGAGTCGGGGGATGGCTACACCTTC
NA,TRBJ2-7,TRBD1,TRBV3-1/TRBV3-2,CASSHGLNEGQGKNEQYF,TGTGCCAGCAGCCACGGCTTAAATGAGGGACAGGGTAAAAACGAGCAGTACTTC
NA,TRBJ1-2,NA,TRBV5-1,CASSVMRDTYTF,TGCGCCAGCAGCGTAATGCGGGATACCTACACCTTC
once,TRBJ1-1,TRBD1,TRBV10-2,CASSDRQGAGNTEAFF,TGCGCCAGCAGTGATAGACAGGGGGCTGGGAACACTGAAGCTTTCTTT
NA,TRBJ2-1,TRBD2,TRBV19,CASNLAGRYNEQFF,TGTGCCAGTAATCTAGCGGGGAGGTACAATGAGCAGTTCTTC
NA,TRBJ1-5,TRBD1,TRBV27,CASSQGASQPQHF,TGTGCCAGCAGTCAGGGGGCGAGTCAGCCCCAGCATTTT
once,TRBJ2-1,NA,TRBV7-2,CASSLPRDLSGVGEQFF,TGTGCCAGCAGCCTCCCCCGGGACTTGTCCGGGGTTGGGGAGCAGTTCTTC
NA,TRBJ2-1,NA,TRBV5-1,CASRPSASSYNEQFF,TGCGCCAGCAGACCTAGCGCAAGCTCCTACAATGAGCAGTTCTTC
NA,TRBJ1-2,NA,TRBV11-2,CASSQKGGRLYGYTF,TGTGCCAGCAGCCAAAAAGGGGGACGGCTCTATGGCTACACCTTC
NA,TRBJ2-2,TRBD2,TRBV5-1,CASSIQRGTGELFF,TGCGCCAGCAGCATTCAGCGGGGCACCGGGGAGCTGTTTTTT
NA,TRBJ2-3,TRBD2,TRBV5-1,CASSLLAGDTDTQYF,TGCGCCAGCAGCTTGTTAGCGGGGGACACAGATACGCAGTATTTT
NA,TRBJ1-4,TRBD1,TRBV12-3/TRBV12-4,CASSFRDSGKLFF,TGTGCCAGCAGTTTTCGGGACAGCGGAAAACTGTTTTTT
NA,TRBJ2-1,TRBD2,TRBV2,CASSESSGSYNEQFF,TGTGCCAGCAGTGAATCTAGCGGGAGTTACAATGAGCAGTTCTTC
NA,TRBJ1-1,NA,TRBV18,CASSPREGTEAFF,TGTGCCAGCTCACCGAGGGAGGGGACTGAAGCTTTCTTT
NA,TRBJ1-6,NA,TRBV18,CASSPEGSPINSPLHF,TGTGCCAGCTCACCCGAAGGGAGTCCCATCAATTCACCCCTCCACTTT
NA,TRBJ1-1,NA,TRBV5-1,CASSLAGRADTEAFF,TGCGCCAGCAGCTTGGCGGGGAGGGCGGACACTGAAGCTTTCTTT
NA,TRBJ1-5,NA,TRBV2,CASSERSGNQPQHF,TGTGCCAGCAGTGAACGGTCCGGCAATCAGCCCCAGCATTTT
once,TRBJ2-7,NA,TRBV2,CASRETYEQYF,TGTGCCAGCAGGGAAACTTACGAGCAGTACTTC
NA,TRBJ1-1,NA,TRBV9,CASSVTDSRGTEAFF,TGTGCCAGCAGCGTGACAGACTCAAGGGGCACTGAAGCTTTCTTT
once,TRBJ1-1,NA,TRBV5-1,CASSLNGRNTEAFF,TGCGCCAGCAGCTTGAATGGGAGAAACACTGAAGCTTTCTTT
NA,TRBJ1-6,NA,TRBV9,CASSVGVTPNSYNSPLHF,TGTGCCAGCAGCGTAGGGGTGACACCAAACTCCTATAATTCACCCCTCCACTTT
NA,TRBJ1-2,TRBD1,TRBV23-1,CASSQAPGQRDGYTF,TGCGCCAGCAGTCAGGCGCCGGGACAGAGAGATGGCTACACCTTC
NA,TRBJ2-3,NA,TRBV11-3,CASSTRKTGFSSTDTQYF,TGTGCCAGCAGCACACGTAAAACAGGGTTTTCTAGCACAGATACGCAGTATTTT
NA,TRBJ2-2,NA,TRBV6-5,CASSYLIASAGELFF,TGTGCCAGCAGTTACTTAATAGCGTCCGCCGGGGAGCTGTTTTTT
NA,TRBJ1-2,TRBD1,TRBV6-5,CASTPGGSYGYTF,TGTGCCAGCACCCCAGGGGGATCCTATGGCTACACCTTC
NA,TRBJ2-7,TRBD2,TRBV23-1,CASSLKTALAGVPNPPRGEQYF,TGCGCCAGCAGTCTAAAGACAGCACTAGCGGGGGTACCAAACCCCCCTCGGGGCGAGCAGTACTTC
NA,TRBJ1-6,NA,TRBV5-4,CASSSTGTETYNSPLHF,TGTGCCAGCAGCAGTACCGGAACGGAGACCTATAATTCACCCCTCCACTTT
NA,TRBJ2-2,TRBD2,TRBV19,CASSAHGGGLTGELFF,TGTGCCAGTAGTGCCCACGGGGGGGGCCTCACCGGGGAGCTGTTTTTT
NA,TRBJ2-1,TRBD1,TRBV11-3,CASSLGDRALDEQFF,TGTGCCAGCAGCTTAGGGGACAGGGCTTTGGATGAGCAGTTCTTC